The rows below give T cell receptor beta chains drawn from one sample of a study of blood T cell repertoires in COVID-19. TCRdb's table, derived via immunoSEQ multiplex PCR, lists solely in-frame clones and lacks some. The table has hundreds of thousands of clones, around 89% seen once. The material sequenced was PBMCs or T cells enriched from blood (not recorded which). The source of these receptors is a woman between 40 and 55 years old who had recovered from COVID-19. The CDR3 runs from the conserved cysteine through the conserved F or W. Fields, in order: V gene, clone size, D gene, J gene, CDR3 protein, CDR3 DNA. A D gene is named only where the DNA matches it firmly. Part of the rows lack a size; the others show once, few, many or a class for expanded clones.

v_gene: TRBV27
abundance: .
d_gene: TRBD1
j_gene: TRBJ2-7
CDR3aa: CASGDRDRSYEQYF
CDR3nt: TGTGCCAGCGGAGATCGGGACAGAAGCTACGAGCAGTACTTC

v_gene: TRBV10-3
abundance: .
d_gene: TRBD1
j_gene: TRBJ1-1
CDR3aa: CAIRLQGAPNTEAFF
CDR3nt: TGTGCCATCAGACTACAGGGGGCCCCGAACACTGAAGCTTTCTTT

v_gene: TRBV28
abundance: .
d_gene: .
j_gene: TRBJ2-5
CDR3aa: CASSPLHSGETQYF
CDR3nt: TGTGCCAGCAGTCCCCTCCACAGCGGGGAGACCCAGTACTTC

v_gene: TRBV29-1
abundance: .
d_gene: TRBD2
j_gene: TRBJ2-7
CDR3aa: CSVELAGGGYEQYF
CDR3nt: TGCAGCGTTGAATTAGCGGGAGGGGGCTACGAGCAGTACTTC

v_gene: TRBV11-3
abundance: .
d_gene: .
j_gene: TRBJ2-7
CDR3aa: CASSFWRDSYEQYF
CDR3nt: TGTGCCAGCAGCTTCTGGCGGGACTCCTACGAGCAGTACTTC

v_gene: TRBV28
abundance: .
d_gene: .
j_gene: TRBJ1-2
CDR3aa: CASSSGYLGYGYTF
CDR3nt: TGTGCCAGCAGTTCAGGGTACTTGGGCTATGGCTACACCTTC

v_gene: TRBV27
abundance: .
d_gene: TRBD1
j_gene: TRBJ2-7
CDR3aa: CASSYRDRLYEQYF
CDR3nt: TGTGCCAGCAGTTACCGGGACAGGCTCTACGAGCAGTACTTC

v_gene: TRBV4-1
abundance: once
d_gene: TRBD2
j_gene: TRBJ2-2
CDR3aa: CATSRGRDTGELFF
CDR3nt: TGCGCCACCAGCCGGGGGAGGGACACCGGGGAGCTGTTTTTT

v_gene: TRBV27
abundance: .
d_gene: TRBD2
j_gene: TRBJ2-7
CDR3aa: CASSFAGGDEQYF
CDR3nt: TGTGCCAGCAGTTTTGCGGGGGGGGACGAGCAGTACTTC

v_gene: TRBV7-9
abundance: .
d_gene: TRBD1
j_gene: TRBJ1-5
CDR3aa: CASSLDRESQPQHF
CDR3nt: TGTGCCAGCAGCCTGGACAGGGAATCCCAGCCCCAGCATTTT

v_gene: TRBV7-3
abundance: .
d_gene: TRBD2
j_gene: TRBJ2-1
CDR3aa: CASSATDVAGGYNEQFF
CDR3nt: TGTGCCAGCAGCGCAACCGACGTAGCGGGGGGGTATAATGAGCAGTTCTTC

v_gene: TRBV20-1
abundance: .
d_gene: TRBD2
j_gene: TRBJ2-1
CDR3aa: CSASGLAGALWFNEQFF
CDR3nt: TGCAGTGCTAGTGGACTAGCGGGGGCCCTCTGGTTCAATGAGCAGTTCTTC

v_gene: TRBV29-1
abundance: .
d_gene: .
j_gene: TRBJ2-7
CDR3aa: CSVGPQGTEQYF
CDR3nt: TGCAGCGTTGGCCCACAGGGTACCGAGCAGTACTTC

v_gene: TRBV11-2
abundance: .
d_gene: TRBD2
j_gene: TRBJ2-1
CDR3aa: CASSLMGLAGVGEQFF
CDR3nt: TGTGCCAGCAGTCTGATGGGACTAGCGGGAGTGGGTGAGCAGTTCTTC

v_gene: TRBV27
abundance: .
d_gene: TRBD1
j_gene: TRBJ1-2
CDR3aa: CASTRQGTRNYGYTF
CDR3nt: TGTGCCAGCACCCGACAGGGTACCCGTAACTATGGCTACACCTTC

v_gene: TRBV25-1
abundance: .
d_gene: TRBD2
j_gene: TRBJ2-1
CDR3aa: CASSEYGGGGQFF
CDR3nt: TGTGCCAGCAGTGAATATGGCGGGGGGGGGCAGTTCTTC

v_gene: TRBV7-8
abundance: .
d_gene: TRBD1
j_gene: TRBJ1-3
CDR3aa: CASSVRQGSAGNTIYF
CDR3nt: TGTGCCAGCAGCGTAAGACAGGGATCGGCTGGAAACACCATATATTTT

v_gene: TRBV5-6
abundance: .
d_gene: TRBD2
j_gene: TRBJ2-1
CDR3aa: CASSLLRAGGPYEQFF
CDR3nt: TGTGCCAGCAGCCTTTTGAGAGCGGGAGGGCCGTATGAGCAGTTCTTC

v_gene: TRBV18
abundance: .
d_gene: TRBD1
j_gene: TRBJ1-1
CDR3aa: CASSPTTGMETEAFF
CDR3nt: TGTGCCAGCTCACCTACGACAGGGATGGAGACTGAAGCTTTCTTT

v_gene: TRBV30
abundance: .
d_gene: .
j_gene: TRBJ1-2
CDR3aa: CAWSVAGSYGYTF
CDR3nt: TGTGCCTGGAGTGTGGCAGGGTCCTATGGCTACACCTTC

v_gene: TRBV5-8
abundance: once
d_gene: .
j_gene: TRBJ2-5
CDR3aa: CASSWIQGREIQETQYF
CDR3nt: TGTGCCAGCAGCTGGATACAGGGAAGAGAGATCCAAGAGACCCAGTACTTC

v_gene: TRBV11-2
abundance: many
d_gene: TRBD2
j_gene: TRBJ2-7
CDR3aa: CASSFRGRADYEQYF
CDR3nt: TGTGCCAGCAGCTTCCGTGGGAGGGCCGACTACGAGCAGTACTTC

v_gene: TRBV6-5
abundance: .
d_gene: TRBD1
j_gene: TRBJ1-2
CDR3aa: CASSYRQGTFDGYTF
CDR3nt: TGTGCCAGCAGTTACAGACAGGGGACCTTCGATGGCTACACCTTC

v_gene: TRBV4-1
abundance: .
d_gene: TRBD1
j_gene: TRBJ2-7
CDR3aa: CASSARTGTGGFEQYF
CDR3nt: TGCGCCAGCAGCGCGCGAACCGGGACAGGGGGCTTCGAGCAGTACTTC

v_gene: TRBV14
abundance: .
d_gene: .
j_gene: TRBJ1-2
CDR3aa: CASSQRLTALYGYTF
CDR3nt: TGTGCCAGCAGCCAACGGTTGACAGCCCTCTATGGCTACACCTTC

v_gene: TRBV24-1
abundance: .
d_gene: TRBD2
j_gene: TRBJ2-1
CDR3aa: CATSDLKTSGSGYEQFF
CDR3nt: TGTGCCACCAGTGATTTAAAGACTAGCGGGAGTGGCTATGAGCAGTTCTTC

v_gene: TRBV28
abundance: once
d_gene: TRBD1
j_gene: TRBJ1-6
CDR3aa: CASSVPDRVDSPLHF
CDR3nt: TGTGCCAGCAGTGTCCCCGACAGGGTGGATTCACCCCTCCACTTT

v_gene: TRBV4-1
abundance: .
d_gene: TRBD1
j_gene: TRBJ1-1
CDR3aa: CASSQEPWTGWNTEAFF
CDR3nt: TGCGCCAGCAGCCAAGAACCCTGGACAGGCTGGAACACTGAAGCTTTCTTT

v_gene: TRBV7-2
abundance: .
d_gene: .
j_gene: TRBJ2-2
CDR3aa: CASSWERITGELFF
CDR3nt: TGTGCCAGCAGCTGGGAGCGGATCACCGGGGAGCTGTTTTTT